The rows below give T cell receptor beta chains drawn from one sample of a study of shared clonotypes between healthy human individuals. Clones were read by immunoSEQ multiplex PCR, and TCRdb kept only the in-frame ones, dropping some. The table shows hundreds of thousands of clones, with 95% to 97% occurring only once. The sample was naive CD8+ T cells sorted from blood. These receptors were taken from a woman aged 25 to 39 in good health. Each CDR3 is given with its conserved first and last residue. D genes are given only for firm matches. Clone size appears in some rows only: once, few, many, or a class for an expanded clone.

TRBD2,TRBV19,TRBJ2-1,NA,CASSMTSVPGFF,TGTGCCAGTAGTATGACTAGCGTTCCTGGGTTCTTC
TRBD1,TRBV19,TRBJ2-7,once,CASSTGTGYEQYF,TGTGCCAGTAGTACCGGGACAGGCTACGAGCAGTACTTC
NA,TRBV7-9,TRBJ1-2,NA,CASSLGDLLDDYTF,TGTGCCAGCAGCTTAGGGGATCTGTTGGACGACTACACCTTC
NA,TRBV10-3,TRBJ1-1,NA,CAISELVGGTEAFF,TGTGCCATCAGTGAGTTAGTAGGGGGCACTGAAGCTTTCTTT
TRBD1,TRBV6-5,TRBJ2-7,NA,CASSYTGQGAYEQYF,TGTGCCAGCAGTTACACCGGACAGGGGGCCTACGAGCAGTACTTC
NA,TRBV28,TRBJ2-7,NA,CASSSGTPVEQYF,TGTGCCAGCAGTTCAGGGACCCCTGTAGAGCAGTACTTC
NA,TRBV7-9,TRBJ2-3,NA,CASSLVVEDTQYF,TGTGCCAGCAGCCTAGTTGTGGAGGATACGCAGTATTTT
NA,TRBV10-3,TRBJ1-4,NA,CAIRGGGPNEKLFF,TGTGCCATCAGAGGAGGGGGACCTAATGAAAAACTGTTTTTT
TRBD1,TRBV28,TRBJ1-5,NA,CASSLTGPLEPQHF,TGTGCCAGCAGTTTGACAGGGCCATTGGAGCCCCAGCATTTT
NA,TRBV9,TRBJ2-2,NA,CASSPRGGRDGELFF,TGTGCCAGCAGCCCCCGTGGAGGGCGGGACGGGGAGCTGTTTTTT
NA,TRBV27,TRBJ2-7,once,CASSFWGKSYEQYF,TGTGCCAGCAGTTTCTGGGGGAAATCCTACGAGCAGTACTTC
NA,TRBV5-1,TRBJ2-2,NA,CASSGTGFSGMAGELFF,TGCGCCAGCAGTGGGACAGGCTTTAGCGGGATGGCCGGGGAGCTGTTTTTT
TRBD2,TRBV11-1,TRBJ2-5,NA,CASSLGGTSIETQYF,TGTGCCAGCAGCTTAGGCGGGACTAGTATCGAGACCCAGTACTTC
TRBD2,TRBV7-9,TRBJ2-1,once,CAASGTRNEQFF,TGTGCCGCCTCCGGGACTAGAAATGAGCAGTTCTTC
NA,TRBV2,TRBJ2-5,NA,CASKVKRETQYF,TGTGCCAGCAAGGTGAAACGAGAGACCCAGTACTTC
NA,TRBV9,TRBJ2-5,NA,CASSVEAEGVRETQYF,TGTGCCAGCAGCGTAGAAGCGGAGGGGGTTAGAGAGACCCAGTACTTC
NA,TRBV5-6,TRBJ1-5,once,CASSFNGNQPQHF,TGTGCCAGCAGCTTTAACGGGAATCAGCCCCAGCATTTT
TRBD1,TRBV5-4,TRBJ1-1,NA,CASSSWGVTGGAVNTEAFF,TGTGCCAGCAGCTCTTGGGGGGTAACAGGGGGCGCTGTGAACACTGAAGCTTTCTTT
TRBD1,TRBV5-4,TRBJ2-7,once,CASSWGQSYEQYF,TGTGCCAGCAGCTGGGGACAGTCCTACGAGCAGTACTTC
TRBD2,TRBV13,TRBJ2-1,NA,CASSWILAGGSYNEQFF,TGTGCCAGCAGCTGGATACTAGCGGGAGGATCCTACAATGAGCAGTTCTTC
NA,TRBV25-1,TRBJ2-7,NA,CASSDIYEQYF,TGTGCCAGCAGTGATATATACGAGCAGTACTTC
NA,TRBV6-5,TRBJ2-2,NA,CASARTSNTGELFF,TGTGCCAGCGCTCGGACATCGAACACCGGGGAGCTGTTTTTT
NA,TRBV27,TRBJ2-2,NA,CASSFSNRVAGELFF,TGTGCCAGCAGTTTCAGCAACAGGGTTGCCGGGGAGCTGTTTTTT
NA,TRBV28,TRBJ2-4,NA,CASGSDLEGWENIQYF,TGTGCCAGCGGTAGCGACCTTGAGGGTTGGGAGAACATTCAGTACTTC
TRBD2,TRBV7-9,TRBJ2-3,NA,CASSPDPGLETEADTQYF,TGTGCCAGCAGCCCGGACCCGGGACTAGAAACAGAGGCAGATACGCAGTATTTT
TRBD2,TRBV5-5,TRBJ2-2,NA,CASSLLAGNTGELFF,TGTGCCAGCAGCTTACTAGCGGGTAACACCGGGGAGCTGTTTTTT